The 11 T cell receptor beta chains below were found in one sample sequenced in a study of blood T cells in healthy people across ages (dated by TCRdb to between 2014 and 2017). Receptor libraries were prepared by 5' RACE. Instrument on record: Illumina HiSeq 2500. A second PCR of about 6 to 11 cycles was performed with a sample-barcoded 5' primer and a J-beta primer mix. The public reads were reprocessed in TCRdb via fastp at Q25 and MiXCR, keeping in-frame beta chains. Rows are combined by CDR3 protein, so each entry shows the most common genes and DNA. Present in this sample are around 990,000 distinct CDR3 sequences, 35% to 45% of which were seen just once. The top ten clonotypes cover roughly 13% of the sample. The material sequenced was blood. The source is a man between 18 and 35 years old in good health.

This clonotype was recorded a few times. V is TRBV12-5 and J is TRBJ2-1; D gene unclear. CDR1 is LGHNT, CDR2 FRNRAP, per germline. V gave up 5 bases and J gave up 1 base, with 9 bases separating them. This CDR3 has 14 residues. This CDR3 is CASGPTGSYNEQFF. The DNA for the CDR3 is TGTGCTAGTGGTCCGACCGGGTCCTACAATGAGCAGTTCTTC.

V and J are TRBV4-1 and TRBJ1-5, with D maybe TRBD1 (5 bases). Germline V gene lookup returns CDR1 MGHRA and CDR2 YSYEKL. The length of the CDR3 is 14 residues. V lost 2 bases, J lost 7 bases, and 12 bases lay in between. In nucleotides, the CDR3 is TGCGCCAGCAGCCAAACTCCAGGGAGACAGCCCCAGCATTTT. Amino acids: CASSQTPGRQPQHF.

This clonotype has just a few counts. V usage is TRBV20-1 and J usage is TRBJ2-3; tentatively, D is TRBD1 (6 bases). Between the trimmed V and J ends, which lost 6 bases and 0 bases, there was a span of 19 bases. This CDR3 has 16 amino acids. Per the germline V gene, CDR1 is DFQATT and CDR2 is SNEGSKA (reference sequence). This chain's CDR3 is CSARQTGTSSTDTQYF. The DNA of the CDR3 is TGCAGTGCCCGGCAGACAGGCACTTCTAGCACAGATACGCAGTATTTT.

This chain links TRBV12-3 or TRBV12-4 with TRBJ1-5; a possible D gene is TRBD1 (5 bases). V lost 2 bases and J 9 bases, leaving 8 bases between the germline ends. The CDR3 runs 12 residues. The CDR3 here is CASSLQGRPQHF. DNA of the CDR3: TGTGCCAGCAGTTTACAGGGTCGGCCCCAGCATTTT.

This clonotype was detected a few times. The genes are TRBV12-3 or TRBV12-4 and TRBJ2-2; 8 bases line up with TRBD1. Trimming removed 5 bases from V and 5 bases from J; junction bases left unmatched: 7. The CDR3 extends over 15 amino acids. The CDR3 protein is CASSPRTGSTGELFF. The CDR3 DNA is TGTGCCAGCAGTCCACGGACAGGGTCTACCGGGGAGCTGTTTTTT.

The V call is TRBV5-1, the J call TRBJ1-4; unclear D gene. The ends were cut back, 4 bases at V and 3 bases at J, with 13 bases in the middle. Germline V CDR1 and CDR2: SGHRS, YFSETQ. The CDR3 has 15 residues. This chain's CDR3 is CASSPGRDANEKLFF. The CDR3 coding sequence is TGCGCCAGCAGCCCGGGTCGGGATGCTAATGAAAAACTGTTTTTT.

This clonotype occurred a few times. This sequence joins TRBV20-1 and TRBJ2-3; D remains unclear. Trimming removed 0 bases at V and 6 bases at J, with 13 bases between. This CDR3 comprises 14 residues. Germline values: CDR1 DFQATT, CDR2 SNEGSKA (reference sequence). The CDR3 reads CSARDPSPGDTQYF. CDR3 bases: TGCAGTGCTAGAGATCCCTCCCCCGGGGATACGCAGTATTTT.

The rearrangement uses TRBV6-2 or TRBV6-3 and TRBJ2-5; the D gene is possibly TRBD1 (5 bases). This CDR3 has 14 amino acids. Germline V gives CDR1 MNHEY, CDR2 SVGEGT. The V and J ends lost 7 bases and 4 bases respectively, with 16 bases between them. The CDR3 DNA sequence: TGTGCCAGCAAGGGGTTAGACCTTCTAGAGACCCAGTACTTC. Residues: CASKGLDLLETQYF.

In regard to this clonotype: It may be a read error: a sequence one base away is much more abundant. The chain recombines TRBV7-2 with TRBJ2-1, with TRBD2 identical over 10 bases. The DNA end is more similar to TRBJ2-7, so the J call may be wrong. This CDR3 has 13 residues. CDR1 and CDR2 from the germline V gene are SGHTA and FQGNSA. Written as DNA, the CDR3 is TGTGCCAGCCTAGCGGGGGTATATAATGAGCAGTACTTC. Protein: CASLAGVYNEQYF.

This chain connects TRBV7-9 to TRBJ2-7; no definite D call. Between the trimmed V and J ends, which lost 0 bases and 0 bases, there was a span of 12 bases. The germline V gene encodes CDR1 SEHNR and CDR2 FQNEAQ (reference sequence). The CDR3 extends over 16 amino acids. CDR3 region: CASSLALRVGSYEQYF. The CDR3 DNA reads as TGTGCCAGCAGCTTAGCGCTAAGGGTCGGCTCCTACGAGCAGTACTTC.

This chain connects TRBV6-2 or TRBV6-3 to TRBJ1-1; unclear D gene. Germline V gene lookup returns CDR1 MNHEY and CDR2 SVGEGT. The CDR3 sequence is 12 residues long. With 6 bases removed from V and 6 bases from J, the gap between germline ends came to 11 bases. The CDR3 spells CASRAYGAEAFF. The CDR3 DNA follows: TGTGCCAGCAGAGCCTACGGGGCTGAAGCTTTCTTT.